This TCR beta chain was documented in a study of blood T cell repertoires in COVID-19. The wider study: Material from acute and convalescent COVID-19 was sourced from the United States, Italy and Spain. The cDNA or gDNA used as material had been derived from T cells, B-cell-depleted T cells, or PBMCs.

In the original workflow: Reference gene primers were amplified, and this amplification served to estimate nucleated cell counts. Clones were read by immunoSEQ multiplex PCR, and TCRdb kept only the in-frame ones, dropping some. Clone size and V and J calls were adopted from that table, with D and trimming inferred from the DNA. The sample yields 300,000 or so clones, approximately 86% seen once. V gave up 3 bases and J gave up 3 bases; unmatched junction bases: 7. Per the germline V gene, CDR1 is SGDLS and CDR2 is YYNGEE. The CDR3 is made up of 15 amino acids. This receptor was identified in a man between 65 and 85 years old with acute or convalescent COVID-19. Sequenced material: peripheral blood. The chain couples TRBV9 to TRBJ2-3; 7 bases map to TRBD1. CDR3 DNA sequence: TGTGCCAGCAGCGCCTACGACAGGGCGACAGATACGCAGTATTTT. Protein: CASSAYDRATDTQYF.